This is a list of T cell receptor beta chains from one sample in a study of CD8 T cells in ankylosing spondylitis. One entry per CDR3 protein, called by TCRdb with MiXCR from the 5' RACE reads. Of fewer than 550,000 distinct CDR3 sequences detected, about 5% appear once; the ten largest clones hold around 3.6%. Sample: blood, either unsorted or a sorted T cell fraction (not recorded which). These receptors were obtained from a male donor with ankylosing spondylitis. Both conserved end residues are trimmed from each CDR3.

v_call | cdr3_aa
TRBV6-1 | ASADRYSYEQY
TRBV10-3 | ATGQGDTEAF
TRBV6-5 | ASSLRVLLLANYGYT
TRBV7-2 | ASSLGTGGEDGYT
TRBV20-1 | SATVGGADTQY
TRBV7-2 | ASSTTSGSLGFTLH
TRBV29-1 | SVGTVNEQF
TRBV10-3 | ATQPDGQGTVNEKLF
TRBV7-2 | ASSLWSGSTDTQY
TRBV20-1 | SADGTLAGVYEQY
TRBV7-2 | ASSFRESTDTQY
TRBV20-1 | SAKAGTVNTEAF
TRBV6-5 | ASSYAEFRGEQY
TRBV5-1 | ASSLGLGGTYEQY
TRBV12-3/TRBV12-4 | ASSFQNEQF
TRBV29-1 | SVRAAQSSGANVLT
TRBV7-2 | ASSLERRQPQH
TRBV12-3/TRBV12-4 | ASSVQDSYGYT
TRBV19 | ASRSSASYEQY
TRBV5-1 | ASSLDGGGTEAF
TRBV12-3/TRBV12-4 | ASSTDREGSPLH
TRBV20-1 | SGWGQETQY
TRBV15 | ATSRGPRDTQY
TRBV11-1 | ASSSRRSSYEQY
TRBV3-1 | ASSQFQGTGELF
TRBV20-1 | SASLGGEETQY
TRBV29-1 | SAAGQGHEQY
TRBV25-1 | ASLKETNVLT
TRBV10-3 | AISEKGATDTQY
TRBV29-1 | SAFSPSGPYNEQF
TRBV5-1 | ASSLGLAGIYTDTQY
TRBV6-1 | ASSQPWGVYNEQF
TRBV11-2 | ASTHRRGGEGRFPNTQY
TRBV4-2 | ASSFRQMSSYEQY
TRBV4-2 | ASSQFLGGTEAF
TRBV12-3/TRBV12-4 | ASSFTVGGNEQF
TRBV20-1 | SAPPLGRGYLYEQY
TRBV15 | ATSRDSYEQY
TRBV10-3 | AISESGGRAYEQY
TRBV11-2 | ASSFGGDSNQPQH
TRBV7-8 | ASRQTGTLGYT
TRBV12-3/TRBV12-4 | ASSLGWGASSGNTIY
TRBV11-2 | ASSLNAGIQY
TRBV20-1 | SAWDREANEKLF
TRBV4-3 | ASSQDHKNYEQY
TRBV5-1 | ASSLGSGRTEQY
TRBV29-1 | SALPGGDTEAF